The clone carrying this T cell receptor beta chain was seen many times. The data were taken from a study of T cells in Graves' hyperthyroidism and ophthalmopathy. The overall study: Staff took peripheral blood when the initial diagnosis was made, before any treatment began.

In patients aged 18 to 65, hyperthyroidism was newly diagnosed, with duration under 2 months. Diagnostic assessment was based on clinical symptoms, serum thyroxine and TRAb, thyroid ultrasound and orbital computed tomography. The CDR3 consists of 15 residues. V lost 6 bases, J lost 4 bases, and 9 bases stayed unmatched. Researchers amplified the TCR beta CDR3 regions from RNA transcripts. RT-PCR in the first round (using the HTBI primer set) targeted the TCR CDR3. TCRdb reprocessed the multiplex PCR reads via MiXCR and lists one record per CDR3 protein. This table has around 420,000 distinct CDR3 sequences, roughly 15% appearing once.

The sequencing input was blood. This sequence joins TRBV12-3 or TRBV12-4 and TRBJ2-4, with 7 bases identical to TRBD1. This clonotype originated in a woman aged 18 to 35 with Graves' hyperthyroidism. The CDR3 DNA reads TGTGCCAGCAGCTGGACAGGCTCCGGAAAAAACATTCAGTACTTC. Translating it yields CASSWTGSGKNIQYF.